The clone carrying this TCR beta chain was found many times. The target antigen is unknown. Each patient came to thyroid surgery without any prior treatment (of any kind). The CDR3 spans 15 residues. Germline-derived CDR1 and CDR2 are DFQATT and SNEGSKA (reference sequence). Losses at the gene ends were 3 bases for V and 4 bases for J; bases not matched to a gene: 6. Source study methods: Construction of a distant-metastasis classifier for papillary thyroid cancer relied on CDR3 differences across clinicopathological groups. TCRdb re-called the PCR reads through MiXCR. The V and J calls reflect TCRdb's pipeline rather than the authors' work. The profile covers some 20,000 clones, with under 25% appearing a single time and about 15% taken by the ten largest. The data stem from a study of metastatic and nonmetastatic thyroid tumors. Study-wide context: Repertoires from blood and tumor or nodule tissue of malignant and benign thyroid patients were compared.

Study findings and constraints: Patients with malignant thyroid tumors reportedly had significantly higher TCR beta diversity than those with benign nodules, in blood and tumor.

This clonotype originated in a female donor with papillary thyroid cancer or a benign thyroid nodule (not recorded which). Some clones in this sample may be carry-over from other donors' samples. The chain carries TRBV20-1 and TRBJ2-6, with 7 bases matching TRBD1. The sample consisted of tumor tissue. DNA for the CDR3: TGCAGTGCTAGTGCTCAGGGGGTAGGGGCCAACGTCCTGACTTTC. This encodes CSASAQGVGANVLTF.